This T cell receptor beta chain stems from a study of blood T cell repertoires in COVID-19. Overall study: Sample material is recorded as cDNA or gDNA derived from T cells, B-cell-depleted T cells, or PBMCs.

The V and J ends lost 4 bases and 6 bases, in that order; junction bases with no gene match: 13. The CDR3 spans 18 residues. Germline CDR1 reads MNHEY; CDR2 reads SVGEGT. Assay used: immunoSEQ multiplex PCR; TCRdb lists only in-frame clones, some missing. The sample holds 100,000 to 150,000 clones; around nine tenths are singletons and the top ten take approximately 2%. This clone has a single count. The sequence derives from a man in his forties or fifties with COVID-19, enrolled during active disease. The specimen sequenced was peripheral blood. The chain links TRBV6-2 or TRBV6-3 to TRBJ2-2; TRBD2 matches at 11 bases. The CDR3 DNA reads TGTGCCAGCAGTTCCGCCCTTCTAGCGGGAGGTTTTTCCGGGGAGCTGTTTTTT. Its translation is CASSSALLAGGFSGELFF.